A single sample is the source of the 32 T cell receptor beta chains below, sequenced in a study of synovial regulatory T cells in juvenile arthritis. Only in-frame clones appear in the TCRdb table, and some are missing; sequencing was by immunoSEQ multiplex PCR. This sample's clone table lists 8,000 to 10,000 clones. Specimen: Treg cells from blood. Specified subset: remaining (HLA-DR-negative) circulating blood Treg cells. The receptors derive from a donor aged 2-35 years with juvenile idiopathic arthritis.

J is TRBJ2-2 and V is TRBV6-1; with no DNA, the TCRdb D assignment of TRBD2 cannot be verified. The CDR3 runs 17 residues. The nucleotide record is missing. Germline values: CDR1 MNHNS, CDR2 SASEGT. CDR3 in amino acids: CASSERWTGVGTGELFF.

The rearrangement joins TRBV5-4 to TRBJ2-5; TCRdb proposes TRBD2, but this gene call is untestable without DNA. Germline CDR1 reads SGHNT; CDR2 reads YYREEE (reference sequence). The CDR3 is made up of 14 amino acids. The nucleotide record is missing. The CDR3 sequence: CASSFGLERETQYF.

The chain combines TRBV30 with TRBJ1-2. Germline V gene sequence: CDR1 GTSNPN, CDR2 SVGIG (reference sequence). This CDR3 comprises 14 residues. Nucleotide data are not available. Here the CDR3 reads CAWSVQTGGGGYTF.

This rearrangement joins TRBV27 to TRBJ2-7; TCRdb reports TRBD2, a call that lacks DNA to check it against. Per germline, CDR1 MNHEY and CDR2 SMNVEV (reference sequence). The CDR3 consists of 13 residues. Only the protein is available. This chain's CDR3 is CASSLSWETGQYF.

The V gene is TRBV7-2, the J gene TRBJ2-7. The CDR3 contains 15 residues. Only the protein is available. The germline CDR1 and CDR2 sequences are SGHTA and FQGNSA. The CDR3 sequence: CASSLWGSYLYEQYF.

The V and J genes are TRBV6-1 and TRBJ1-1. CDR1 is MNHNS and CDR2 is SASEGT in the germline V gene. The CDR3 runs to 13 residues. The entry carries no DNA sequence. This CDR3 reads CASREGGNTEAFF.

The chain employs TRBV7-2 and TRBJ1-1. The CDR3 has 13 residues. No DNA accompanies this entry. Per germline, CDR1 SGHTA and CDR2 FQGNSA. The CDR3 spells CASSLISPGEAFF.

The CDR3 loop reads CASKGGGGQPQHF. The chain recombines TRBV6-1 with TRBJ1-5. CDR1 is MNHNS, CDR2 SASEGT, per germline. The CDR3 is made up of 13 amino acids. DNA for this receptor is not on file.

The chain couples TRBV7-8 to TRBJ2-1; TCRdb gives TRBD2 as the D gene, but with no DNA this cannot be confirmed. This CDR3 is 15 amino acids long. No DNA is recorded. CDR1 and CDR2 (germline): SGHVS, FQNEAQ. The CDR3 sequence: CASSLVGGGYNEQFF.

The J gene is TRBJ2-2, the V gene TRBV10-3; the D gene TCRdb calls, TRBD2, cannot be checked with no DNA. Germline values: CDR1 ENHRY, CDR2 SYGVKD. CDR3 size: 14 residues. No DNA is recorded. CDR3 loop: CAISVTGYTGELFF.

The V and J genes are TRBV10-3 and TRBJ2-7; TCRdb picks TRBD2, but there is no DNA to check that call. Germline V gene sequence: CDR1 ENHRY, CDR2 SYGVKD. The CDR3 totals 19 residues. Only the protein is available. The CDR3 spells CAISEIRGLAGLPTYEQYF.

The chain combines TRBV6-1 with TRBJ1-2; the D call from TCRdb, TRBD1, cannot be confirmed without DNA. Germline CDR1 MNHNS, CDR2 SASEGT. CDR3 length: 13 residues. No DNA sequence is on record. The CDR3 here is CASNRGGHYGYTF.

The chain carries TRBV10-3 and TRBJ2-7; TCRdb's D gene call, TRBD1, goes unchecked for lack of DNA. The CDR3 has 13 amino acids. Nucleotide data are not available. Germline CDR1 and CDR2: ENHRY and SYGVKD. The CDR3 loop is CAISSRGSYEQYF.

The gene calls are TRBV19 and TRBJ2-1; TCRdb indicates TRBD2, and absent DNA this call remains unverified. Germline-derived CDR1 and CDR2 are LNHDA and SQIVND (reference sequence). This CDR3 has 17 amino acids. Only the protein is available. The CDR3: CASRALTGDLSYNEQFF.

Here the CDR3 reads CASSPPRGPENIQYF. This chain uses TRBV18 with TRBJ2-4. The CDR3 has 15 amino acids. No DNA is given. The germline CDR1 and CDR2 sequences are KGHSH and LQKENI. The full variable domain, its missing parts supplied by reference TRBV18 and TRBJ2-4, is NAGVMQNPRHLVRRRGQEARLRCSPMKGHSHVYWYRQLPEEGLKFMVYLQKENIIDESGMPKERFSAEFPKEGPSILRIQQVVRGDSAAYFCASSPPRGPENIQYFGAGTRLSVL.

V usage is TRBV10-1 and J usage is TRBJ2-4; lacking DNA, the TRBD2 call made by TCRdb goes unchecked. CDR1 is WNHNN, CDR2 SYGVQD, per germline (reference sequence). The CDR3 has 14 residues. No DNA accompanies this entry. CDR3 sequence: CASSESRGKNIQYF.

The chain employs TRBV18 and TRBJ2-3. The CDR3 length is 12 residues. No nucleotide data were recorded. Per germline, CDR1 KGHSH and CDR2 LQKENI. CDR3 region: CASSPQTDTQYF.

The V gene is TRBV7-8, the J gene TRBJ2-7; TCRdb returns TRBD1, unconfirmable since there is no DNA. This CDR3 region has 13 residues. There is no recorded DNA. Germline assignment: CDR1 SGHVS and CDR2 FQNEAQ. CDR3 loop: CASSLTGPASQYF.

The CDR3 is CAIRIRDSPYNEQFF. The chain is built from TRBV10-3 and TRBJ2-1; absent DNA, TCRdb's TRBD1 call cannot be checked. The germline CDR1 and CDR2 sequences are ENHRY and SYGVKD. The length of the CDR3 is 15 residues. The coding DNA is unavailable.

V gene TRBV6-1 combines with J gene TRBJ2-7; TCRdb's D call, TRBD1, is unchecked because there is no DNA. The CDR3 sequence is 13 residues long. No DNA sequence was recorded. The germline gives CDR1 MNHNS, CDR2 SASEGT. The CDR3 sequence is CASSQTGLYEQYF.

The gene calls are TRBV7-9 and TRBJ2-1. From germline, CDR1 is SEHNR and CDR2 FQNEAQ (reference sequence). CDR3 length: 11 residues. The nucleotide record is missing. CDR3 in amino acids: CASSLHNEQFF. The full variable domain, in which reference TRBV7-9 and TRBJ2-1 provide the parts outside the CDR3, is DTGVSQNPRHKITKRGQNVTFRCDPISEHNRLYWYRQTLGQGPEFLTYFQNEAQLEKSRLLSDRFSAERPKGSFSTLEIQRTEQGDSAMYLCASSLHNEQFFGPGTRLTVL.

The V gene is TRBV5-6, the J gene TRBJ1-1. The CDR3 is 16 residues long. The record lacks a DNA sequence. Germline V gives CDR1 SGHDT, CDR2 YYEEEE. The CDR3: CASSLNGGFMNTEAFF.

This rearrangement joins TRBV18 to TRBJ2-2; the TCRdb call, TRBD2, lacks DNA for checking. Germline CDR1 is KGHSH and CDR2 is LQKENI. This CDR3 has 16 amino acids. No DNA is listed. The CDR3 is CASSPLLAGRTGELFF.

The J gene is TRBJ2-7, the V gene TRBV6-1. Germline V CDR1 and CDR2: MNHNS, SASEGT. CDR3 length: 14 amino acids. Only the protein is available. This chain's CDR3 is CASTMTWDGNEQYF.

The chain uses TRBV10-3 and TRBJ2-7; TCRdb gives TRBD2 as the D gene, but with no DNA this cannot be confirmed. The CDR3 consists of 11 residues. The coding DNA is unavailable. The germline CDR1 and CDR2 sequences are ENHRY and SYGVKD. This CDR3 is CAISGGYEQYF.

This chain's CDR3 is CASRNFQGEKGEAFF. This chain links TRBV6-1 with TRBJ1-1; TCRdb reports TRBD1, a call that lacks DNA to check it against. The germline V gene has CDR1 MNHNS and CDR2 SASEGT. The length of the CDR3 is 15 residues. No DNA is given.

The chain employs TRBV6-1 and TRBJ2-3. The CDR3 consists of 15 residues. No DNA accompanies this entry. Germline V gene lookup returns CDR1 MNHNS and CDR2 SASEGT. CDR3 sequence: CASSQGVRGTDTQYF.

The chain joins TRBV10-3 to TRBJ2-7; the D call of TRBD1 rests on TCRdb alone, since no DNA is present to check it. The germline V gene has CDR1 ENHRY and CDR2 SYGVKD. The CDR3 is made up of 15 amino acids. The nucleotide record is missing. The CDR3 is CAISEPGTGEDEQYF.

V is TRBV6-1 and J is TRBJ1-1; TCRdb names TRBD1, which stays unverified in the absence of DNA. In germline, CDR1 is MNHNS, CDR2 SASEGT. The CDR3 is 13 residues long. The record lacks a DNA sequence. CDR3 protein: CASSGQLNTEAFF.

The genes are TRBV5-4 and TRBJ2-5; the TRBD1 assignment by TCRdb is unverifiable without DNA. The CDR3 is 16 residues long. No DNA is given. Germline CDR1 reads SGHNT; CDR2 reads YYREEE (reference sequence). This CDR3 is CASSPRGQGAGETQYF.

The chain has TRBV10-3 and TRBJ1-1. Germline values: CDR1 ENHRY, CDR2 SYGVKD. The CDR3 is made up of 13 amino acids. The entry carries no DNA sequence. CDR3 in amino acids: CAISHSRNTEAFF.

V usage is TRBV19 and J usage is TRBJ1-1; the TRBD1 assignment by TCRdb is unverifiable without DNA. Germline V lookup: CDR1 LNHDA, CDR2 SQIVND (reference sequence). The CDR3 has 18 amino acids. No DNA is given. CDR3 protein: CASSSVAGRGQKDTEAFF.